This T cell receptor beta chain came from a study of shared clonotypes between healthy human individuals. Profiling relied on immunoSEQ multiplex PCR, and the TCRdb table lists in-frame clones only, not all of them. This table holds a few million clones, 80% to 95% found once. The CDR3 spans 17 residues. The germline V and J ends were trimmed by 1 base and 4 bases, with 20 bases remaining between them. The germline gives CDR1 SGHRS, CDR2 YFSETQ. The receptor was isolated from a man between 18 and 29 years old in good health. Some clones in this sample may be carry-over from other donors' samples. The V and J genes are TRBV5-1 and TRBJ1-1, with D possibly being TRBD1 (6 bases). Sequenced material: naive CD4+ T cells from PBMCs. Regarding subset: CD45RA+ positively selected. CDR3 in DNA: TGCGCCAGCAGCTTGTATGGGGGCGCGAGTGGTCGCACTGAAGCTTTCTTT. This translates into CASSLYGGASGRTEAFF.